What follows is one T cell receptor (beta chain) and its context. These data are taken from a study of quantifying T cell responses using KT2 cells. About the research overall: Reverse transcription used primers in the TCR alpha and beta constant regions.

A single-stranded UMI oligo with SP2 sequence was ligated to cDNA 3' ends. An equimolar mix of RC1.1 and RC1.2 primed the beta chain across TRBC1 and TRBC2. TCRdb called the UMI-ligation and nested PCR reads again in MiXCR, with one record for every CDR3 protein. The sample carries around 35,000 distinct CDR3 sequences, approximately 10% recorded once. This CDR3 is 14 amino acids long. Trimming took 0 bases from V and 3 from J, leaving 11 bases between them. CDR1 is SQVTM, CDR2 ANQGSEA, per germline. The sequence came from a human donor. Sequencing used PBMCs spiked with cells of the T cell clone KT2. This chain joins TRBV29-1 and TRBJ1-1, with D perhaps matching TRBD1 (6 bases). This CDR3 is CSVEDTGYDTEAFF. The CDR3, as DNA: TGCAGCGTTGAAGATACAGGGTACGACACTGAAGCTTTCTTT.